Following are 14 T cell receptor beta chains from one sample sequenced in a study of tumor T cells in aggressive B-cell lymphoma. Assay: immunoSEQ multiplex PCR; the TCRdb copy retains only in-frame clones and omits some. The sample consists of about 2,100 clones, more than 75% of them appearing once. Material for sequencing was tumor tissue. These receptors were obtained from an adult with diffuse large B cell lymphoma.

The rearrangement links TRBV4-1 to TRBJ1-1; TRBD1 matches 8 bases. The V and J ends lost 4 bases and 0 bases, in that order; junction bases with no gene match: 4. The germline CDR1 and CDR2 sequences are MGHRA and YSYEKL. The CDR3 runs to 15 residues. Here the CDR3 DNA reads TGCGCCAGCAGCCTATCAGGGGGCTTGAACACTGAAGCTTTCTTT. It yields the protein CASSLSGGLNTEAFF.

The chain carries TRBV4-1 and TRBJ1-1; D is ambiguous. The CDR3 totals 13 residues. The V gene's germline CDR1 is MGHRA and CDR2 YSYEKL. V was clipped by 4 bases and J by 4 bases, with 10 bases between them. The CDR3 protein is CASSREGITEAFF. Written as DNA, the CDR3 is TGCGCCAGCAGCCGCGAGGGAATCACTGAAGCTTTCTTT.

The chain recombines TRBV7-2 with TRBJ2-1; TRBD2 aligns across 7 bases. The trim removed 3 bases at V and 4 bases at J, leaving 6 bases unmatched. Germline V gives CDR1 SGHTA, CDR2 FQGNSA. CDR3 size: 15 residues. CDR3 sequence reads: CASSFLAVEYNEQFF. CDR3 sequence (DNA): TGTGCCAGCAGCTTTCTAGCGGTAGAATACAATGAGCAGTTCTTC.

The chain uses TRBV11-2 and TRBJ2-5, with TRBD1 matching over 11 bases. The CDR3 has 15 amino acids. Germline trimming cut 1 base from V and 9 bases from J; bases unmatched to any gene: 7. Germline CDR1 reads SGHAT; CDR2 reads FQNNGV. The CDR3 DNA reads as TGTGCCAGCAGCTTAGTTGGTCCGGGACAGGGGGCCCAGTACTTC. As protein: CASSLVGPGQGAQYF.

As DNA, the CDR3 is TGTGCCAGCAGCTTAGCGGTAGCGGGAGGGTTCTACGAGCAGTACGTC. Translating it yields CASSLAVAGGFYEQYV. V gene TRBV11-2 combines with J gene TRBJ2-7, with 11 bases aligning to TRBD2. Germline V lookup: CDR1 SGHAT, CDR2 FQNNGV. With 1 base clipped from V and 3 bases from J, the junction kept 5 bases outside the gene matches. The CDR3 has 16 amino acids.

This chain connects TRBV5-4 to TRBJ2-3; 10 bases are a match to TRBD2. CDR3 length equals 14 residues. CDR1 is SGHNT, CDR2 YYREEE, per germline (reference sequence). V shed 1 base, J shed 5 bases, and the junction held 1 base outside the gene matches. CDR3 loop: CASSLRLAGDTQYF. As DNA, the CDR3 is TGTGCCAGCAGCTTGAGACTAGCGGGAGATACGCAGTATTTT.

This chain uses TRBV4-1 with TRBJ1-2; 9 bases are shared with TRBD1. Trimming at V came to 0 bases and at J to 4 bases, leaving 9 bases not matched to a gene. The CDR3 length is 17 residues. The V gene's germline CDR1 is MGHRA and CDR2 YSYEKL. The CDR3 sequence is CASSQDHRTGAIYGYTF. The CDR3 DNA sequence: TGCGCCAGCAGCCAAGATCACCGGACAGGGGCCATCTATGGCTACACCTTC.

The chain employs TRBV27 and TRBJ2-3; D gene unclear. Germline CDR1 and CDR2: MNHEY and SMNVEV (reference sequence). V was clipped by 0 bases and J by 0 bases, with 7 bases between them. The length of the CDR3 is 15 residues. The CDR3 loop is CASSLSGRSTDTQYF. As DNA, the CDR3 is TGTGCCAGCAGTTTATCTGGCAGGAGCACAGATACGCAGTATTTT.

The V and J genes are TRBV23-1 and TRBJ1-1; no reliable D call. TRBV23-1 is noted as an ORF with a role that remains uncertain. This CDR3 spans 13 amino acids. Trimming removed 3 bases at V and 1 base at J, with 6 bases between. The CDR3 sequence is CASSHGGNTEAFF. In DNA, the CDR3 is TGCGCCAGCAGTCACGGTGGGAACACTGAAGCTTTCTTT.

This chain uses TRBV6-5 with TRBJ1-1; D gene uncertain. Deletions cut 2 bases from V and 5 bases from J, with 9 bases between. The CDR3 spans 13 residues. The V gene's germline CDR1 is MNHEY and CDR2 SVGAGI. CDR3 loop: CASSYAPQTEAFF. In DNA, the CDR3 is TGTGCCAGCAGTTACGCCCCCCAGACTGAAGCTTTCTTT.

The chain is built from TRBV2 and TRBJ2-4; a possible D gene is TRBD2 (6 bases). The CDR3 covers 16 residues. In germline, CDR1 is SNHLY, CDR2 FYNNEI. V shed 1 base and J shed 0 bases, with 10 bases lying between them. The CDR3 sequence: CASSEEGRLAKNIQYF. The CDR3 DNA reads TGTGCCAGCAGTGAAGAAGGGAGGCTAGCCAAAAACATTCAGTACTTC.

The V call is TRBV19, the J call TRBJ2-1, with TRBD2 identical over 14 bases. CDR1 is LNHDA and CDR2 is SQIVND in the germline V gene (reference sequence). The CDR3 has 15 amino acids. Germline trimming cut 3 bases from V and 7 bases from J; bases unmatched to any gene: 2. CDR3 protein: CASSIGTSGSNEQFF. Written as DNA, the CDR3 is TGTGCCAGTAGTATCGGGACTAGCGGGAGTAATGAGCAGTTCTTC.

This chain connects TRBV5-1 to TRBJ2-3; a weak D match, TRBD2 (6 bases). CDR3 length equals 15 residues. V was clipped by 4 bases and J by 0 bases, with 12 bases between them. From germline, CDR1 is SGHRS and CDR2 YFSETQ. CDR3 region: CASSGSGTSTDTQYF. CDR3 coding DNA: TGCGCCAGCAGCGGCTCCGGGACTAGCACAGATACGCAGTATTTT. The full variable domain, its missing parts supplied by reference TRBV5-1 and TRBJ2-3, is KAGVTQTPRYLIKTRGQQVTLSCSPISGHRSVSWYQQTPGQGLQFLFEYFSETQRNKGNFPGRFSGRQFSNSRSEMNVSTLELGDSALYLCASSGSGTSTDTQYFGPGTRLTVL.

The gene calls are TRBV9 and TRBJ1-3, with a possible D match to TRBD1 (5 bases). Trimming stripped 4 bases from V and 8 bases from J, with 13 bases between. The CDR3 extends over 13 amino acids. The germline V gene has CDR1 SGDLS and CDR2 YYNGEE. The DNA of the CDR3 is TGTGCCAGCAGCTCTCGACCCAGGGACACCATATATTTT. It encodes CASSSRPRDTIYF.